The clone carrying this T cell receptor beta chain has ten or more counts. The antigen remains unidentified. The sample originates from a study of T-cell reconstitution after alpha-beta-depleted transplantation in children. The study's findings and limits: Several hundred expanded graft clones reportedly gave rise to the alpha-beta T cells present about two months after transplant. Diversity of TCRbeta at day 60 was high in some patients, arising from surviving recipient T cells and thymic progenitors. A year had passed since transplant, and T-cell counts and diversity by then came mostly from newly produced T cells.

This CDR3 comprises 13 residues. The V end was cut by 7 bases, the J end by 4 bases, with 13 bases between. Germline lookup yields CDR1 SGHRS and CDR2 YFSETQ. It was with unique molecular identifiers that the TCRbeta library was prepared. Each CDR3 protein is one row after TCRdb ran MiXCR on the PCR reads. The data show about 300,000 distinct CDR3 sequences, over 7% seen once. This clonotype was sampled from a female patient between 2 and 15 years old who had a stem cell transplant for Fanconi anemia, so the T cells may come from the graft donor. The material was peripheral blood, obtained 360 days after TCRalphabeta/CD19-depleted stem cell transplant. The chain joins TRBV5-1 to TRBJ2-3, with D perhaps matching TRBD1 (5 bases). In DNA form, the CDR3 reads TGCGCCAGCGCAGGGCAGCTATCAGATACGCAGTATTTT. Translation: CASAGQLSDTQYF.